This T cell receptor beta chain was obtained from a study of vaccination effects on CD4 cells after COVID-19. As for this clone: Antigen unknown.

Antigen-specific CD4+ T cells expanded by the ViraFEST assay with viral peptide pools were then sequenced. Culture proceeded for 10 days, and CD4+ T cells were then isolated. V was trimmed by 3 bases and J by 1 base, leaving 13 bases between them. The CDR3 consists of 16 residues. Germline-derived CDR1 and CDR2 are LGHNA and YSLEER. TCRdb's copy holds only in-frame clones and misses some; the assay was immunoSEQ multiplex PCR. The sample shows fewer than 65,000 clones, roughly 79% of them seen only once. The chain links TRBV4-3 to TRBJ2-4; tentatively, D is TRBD1 (5 bases). The input for sequencing was CD4+ T cells from PBMCs cultured with HCoV-229E spike peptides, taken before COVID-19 vaccination. This TCR came from a human donor who received a COVID-19 vaccine. In DNA form, the CDR3 reads TGCGCCAGCAGCCATACAGGCGTTTTGGCCAAAAACATTCAGTACTTC. It translates to CASSHTGVLAKNIQYF.